These 5 T cell receptor beta chains came from one sample sequenced in a study of T cells after yellow fever vaccination. TCRdb independently ran MiXCR on the 5' RACE reads; one entry per CDR3 protein. The data show roughly 340,000 distinct CDR3 sequences, roughly 8.7% seen once. Sequencing was performed on PBMCs, taken on the day of the first yellow fever vaccination. The receptor source for this set is a man younger than 30 who received the YFV17D yellow fever vaccine.

This clonotype was detected only a few times. This chain joins TRBV6-2 or TRBV6-3 and TRBJ2-7; D call uncertain. The CDR3 has 11 amino acids. Looked up from germline, CDR1 is MNHEY and CDR2 is SVGEGT. Deletions cut 6 bases from V and 12 bases from J, with 15 bases between. The DNA of the CDR3 is TGTGCCAGCAGCCGACTTCAAAGAAGGTACTTC. Protein product: CASSRLQRRYF.

The chain employs TRBV4-1 and TRBJ2-1; perhaps TRBD2 as D (6 bases). This CDR3 is built from 14 residues. The germline gives CDR1 MGHRA, CDR2 YSYEKL. With 2 bases removed from V and 9 bases from J, the gap between germline ends came to 14 bases. CDR3: CASSQPPREPEQFF. CDR3 bases: TGCGCCAGCAGCCAACCCCCCCGGGAGCCTGAGCAGTTCTTC.

The chain links TRBV6-2 or TRBV6-3 to TRBJ1-2; no reliable D call. Trimming removed 6 bases at V and 4 bases at J, with 18 bases between. Germline CDR1 is MNHEY and CDR2 is SVGEGT. This CDR3 region has 15 residues. This CDR3 reads CASSAPAAAVYGYTF. CDR3 in DNA: TGTGCCAGCAGCGCCCCGGCAGCCGCTGTCTATGGCTACACCTTC.

Only a few counts were recorded for this clonotype. This chain links TRBV2 with TRBJ2-3; no reliable D call. The V gene lost 6 bases and the J gene lost 8 bases, with 9 bases spanning the gap. Per germline, CDR1 SNHLY and CDR2 FYNNEI. The CDR3 has 11 residues. The CDR3 region is CASRGSSTQYF. The DNA for the CDR3 is TGTGCCAGCAGGGGATCTAGTACGCAGTATTTT.

This clonotype turned up a few times. The chain links TRBV4-1 to TRBJ1-6, with a possible D match to TRBD1 (5 bases). CDR3 length: 15 amino acids. The germline gives CDR1 MGHRA, CDR2 YSYEKL. Trimming took off 5 bases at V and 7 bases at J, with 15 bases between the two ends. DNA for the CDR3: TGCGCCAGCAGCAATCAAGACAGTCGGAATTCACCCCTCCACTTT. Its protein is CASSNQDSRNSPLHF.